Following are 19 T cell receptor beta chains from one sample sequenced in a study of cytomegalovirus exposure and HLA in healthy donors. The PCR made use of 60 Vbeta and 13 Jbeta primers. Sequenced by immunoSEQ multiplex PCR; TCRdb stores in-frame clones only, minus some. The data hold more than 60,000 clones, with approximately 79% observed a single time. The source material was PBMCs. Receptors were obtained from a woman aged 25 to 39 in good health and CMV-seronegative.

The genes are TRBV11-2 and TRBJ1-2, with D perhaps matching TRBD1 (5 bases). The length of the CDR3 is 15 residues. Germline V gene lookup returns CDR1 SGHAT and CDR2 FQNNGV. V lost 4 bases to trimming and J lost 3 bases, with 15 bases between them. The CDR3 DNA reads as TGTGCCAGCAGCTCATCCGGGACTTCCTACTATGGCTACACCTTC. Translated: CASSSSGTSYYGYTF.

The rearrangement links TRBV7-2 to TRBJ2-1; TRBD1 matches 8 bases. The length of the CDR3 is 14 residues. J was trimmed by 7 bases and V by 3 bases; bases with no gene match: 5. Germline-derived CDR1 and CDR2 are SGHTA and FQGNSA. The CDR3, as DNA: TGTGCCAGCAGCTTGGACAGGGCCGCGAATGAGCAGTTCTTC. This encodes CASSLDRAANEQFF. The entire variable domain, with the rest obtained from reference TRBV7-2 and TRBJ2-1, is as follows: GAGVSQSPSNKVTEKGKDVELRCDPISGHTALYWYRQSLGQGLEFLIYFQGNSAPDKSGLPSDRFSAERTGGSVSTLTIQRTQQEDSAVYLCASSLDRAANEQFFGPGTRLTVL.

In nucleotides, the CDR3 is TGTGCCTGGAGTGTACAACCTGGAGCTGAAGCTTTCTTT. Translated: CAWSVQPGAEAFF. The chain carries TRBV30 and TRBJ1-1; unclear D gene. Looked up from germline, CDR1 is GTSNPN and CDR2 is SVGIG (reference sequence). The CDR3 runs to 13 residues. V was clipped by 0 bases and J by 6 bases, with 11 bases between them.

This clone occurred a few times. The V call is TRBV4-1, the J call TRBJ2-7, with 9 bases fitting TRBD1. With V trimmed by 4 bases and J by 6 bases, 7 bases remained unmatched. The germline V gene encodes CDR1 MGHRA and CDR2 YSYEKL. This CDR3 spans 14 amino acids. The CDR3 sequence: CASSPRDRDFEQYF. Written as DNA, the CDR3 is TGCGCCAGCAGCCCTCGGGACAGGGATTTCGAGCAGTACTTC.

The chain is built from TRBV6-6 and TRBJ2-1; TRBD2 matches at 7 bases. Unmatched junction bases numbered 6, after V lost 7 bases and J lost 0 bases. This CDR3 spans 15 amino acids. Germline-derived CDR1 and CDR2 are MNHNY and SVGAGI (reference sequence). DNA of the CDR3: TGTGCCAGCACGTTTGGCGGGGGCTCCTACAATGAGCAGTTCTTC. Translated, it gives CASTFGGGSYNEQFF.

This clone occurred once. The V gene is TRBV5-1, the J gene TRBJ2-3; TRBD2 agrees at 7 bases. Germline CDR1 and CDR2: SGHRS and YFSETQ. This CDR3 region has 14 residues. The V segment lost 4 bases and the J segment 6 bases; nucleotides outside the gene matches: 8. This CDR3 reads CASSAEGGLDTQYF. The DNA of the CDR3 is TGCGCCAGCAGCGCCGAGGGAGGGTTGGATACGCAGTATTTT. Supplemented by reference TRBV5-1 and TRBJ2-3, the full variable domain reads KAGVTQTPRYLIKTRGQQVTLSCSPISGHRSVSWYQQTPGQGLQFLFEYFSETQRNKGNFPGRFSGRQFSNSRSEMNVSTLELGDSALYLCASSAEGGLDTQYFGPGTRLTVL.

The V gene is TRBV6-5, the J gene TRBJ1-2, with TRBD1 as a possible D gene (6 bases). Germline V gene data show CDR1 as MNHEY and CDR2 as SVGAGI. CDR3 size: 16 residues. Trimming stripped 7 bases from V and 0 bases from J, with 18 bases between. DNA of the CDR3: TGTGCCAGCACCTACTCAGCGGACAGCTCTAACTATGGCTACACCTTC. Its protein product is CASTYSADSSNYGYTF.

This clone showed up just once. One junction end does not reproduce the germline sequence, and a read error may be involved. This chain uses TRBV7-9 with TRBJ2-2; D is possibly TRBD2 (6 bases). Germline CDR1 SEHNR, CDR2 FQNEAQ (reference sequence). This CDR3 region has 17 residues. The CDR3 is CASSPRTGETSTGGLFF. CDR3 bases: TGTGCCAGCAGCCCCCGAACCGGGGAGACGAGCACCGGGGGGCTGTTTTTT.

This clone has a single count. The chain is built from TRBV7-9 and TRBJ2-7; tentative D call: TRBD1 (6 bases). CDR1 is SEHNR, CDR2 FQNEAQ, per germline (reference sequence). V was shortened by 5 bases and J by 4 bases, with 9 bases between the two germline ends. The CDR3 has 12 residues. The CDR3 nucleotides read TGTGCCAGCAGCGAACAGGGTTACGAGCAGTACGTC. As protein: CASSEQGYEQYV.

The chain has TRBV30 and TRBJ1-5; 7 positions agree with TRBD1. The trim removed 3 bases at V and 0 bases at J, leaving 5 bases unmatched. The CDR3 totals 15 residues. Per germline, CDR1 GTSNPN and CDR2 SVGIG (reference sequence). The CDR3 spells CAWSRGTDSNQPQHF. Written as DNA, the CDR3 is TGTGCCTGGAGCCGAGGGACAGATAGCAATCAGCCCCAGCATTTT.

The chain couples TRBV9 to TRBJ1-5; tentatively, D is TRBD1 (5 bases). Germline lookup yields CDR1 SGDLS and CDR2 YYNGEE. The CDR3 contains 15 residues. V dropped 4 bases and J dropped 1 base, with 12 bases sitting between them. The CDR3 nucleotides read TGTGCCAGCAGCCTTTCAGGGTGGAGCAATCAGCCCCAGCATTTT. It encodes CASSLSGWSNQPQHF.

This chain connects TRBV4-3 to TRBJ2-3; no firm D call. CDR1 and CDR2 (germline): LGHNA, YSLEER. The CDR3 runs to 15 residues. V was clipped by 0 bases and J by 0 bases, with 7 bases between them. The CDR3, as DNA: TGCGCCAGCAGCCAAGATCTGTATAGCACAGATACGCAGTATTTT. Its translation is CASSQDLYSTDTQYF.

This sequence joins TRBV27 and TRBJ1-3, with 7 positions matching TRBD1. After removal of 8 bases from V and 0 bases from J, the junction contained 10 bases not matched to a gene. Germline CDR1 MNHEY, CDR2 SMNVEV (reference sequence). The length of the CDR3 is 16 residues. CDR3 region: CASWGRGTLSGNTIYF. In nucleotides, the CDR3 is TGTGCCAGCTGGGGCAGGGGGACCCTCTCTGGAAACACCATATATTTT.

The J gene is TRBJ2-2, the V gene TRBV11-2; no clear D gene. This CDR3 is built from 13 residues. CDR1 and CDR2 (germline): SGHAT, FQNNGV. V was trimmed by 3 bases and J by 4 bases, leaving 6 bases between them. CDR3 bases: TGTGCCAGCAGCTTGGGCGTCACCGGGGAGCTGTTTTTT. This translates into CASSLGVTGELFF.

This clone was seen once. The chain links TRBV7-9 to TRBJ2-7; TRBD1 aligns across 7 bases. J lost 6 bases, V lost 5 bases, and 10 bases had no gene match. This CDR3 comprises 14 residues. Germline V gene lookup returns CDR1 SEHNR and CDR2 FQNEAQ (reference sequence). The CDR3 DNA reads as TGTGCCAGCAGCCCCGGACAGGAGGCTCTCGAGCAGTACTTC. Translated: CASSPGQEALEQYF.

The chain recombines TRBV6-5 with TRBJ2-1; 8 positions match TRBD2. V shed 6 bases, J shed 4 bases, and the junction held 8 bases outside the gene matches. Germline-derived CDR1 and CDR2 are MNHEY and SVGAGI. This CDR3 spans 15 amino acids. The DNA of the CDR3 is TGTGCCAGCAGCCCCTGGAGCGGGGGTTACAATGAGCAGTTCTTC. This encodes CASSPWSGGYNEQFF.

This chain joins TRBV7-9 and TRBJ1-4; maybe TRBD1 (5 bases). This CDR3 contains 15 residues. Trimming stripped 5 bases from V and 8 bases from J, with 18 bases between. Germline V CDR1 and CDR2: SEHNR, FQNEAQ (reference sequence). The CDR3 DNA sequence: TGTGCCAGCAGCCCGACTCAGGGAAAGGCGGAAAAACTGTTTTTT. This gives the protein CASSPTQGKAEKLFF.

The chain combines TRBV29-1 with TRBJ1-2, with D hard to call. The V and J ends lost 3 bases and 4 bases respectively, with 9 bases between them. CDR1 and CDR2 (germline): SQVTM, ANQGSEA. There are 12 residues in the CDR3. The CDR3 sequence is CSVEAGPYGYTF. The CDR3 bases are TGCAGCGTTGAGGCAGGCCCCTATGGCTACACCTTC.

This clone has a handful of counts. The chain links TRBV19 to TRBJ1-2, with D perhaps matching TRBD1 (6 bases). Deletions cut 0 bases from V and 0 bases from J, with 8 bases between. The length of the CDR3 is 15 residues. Germline-derived CDR1 and CDR2 are LNHDA and SQIVND (reference sequence). CDR3 protein: CASSIDEGANYGYTF. The CDR3, as DNA: TGTGCCAGTAGTATAGATGAGGGGGCTAACTATGGCTACACCTTC.